One and the same sample provided the 8 T cell receptor beta chains below, sequenced in a study of blood T cell repertoires in COVID-19. Repertoires were generated with immunoSEQ multiplex PCR, while TCRdb's copy carries only in-frame clones and drops some. The sample shows 210,000 or so clones, 92% of them seen only once. Specimen: peripheral blood. These receptors were collected from a man aged 30-40 years with acute or convalescent COVID-19.

Here the CDR3 reads CASGDVAGELDTQYF. The CDR3 DNA reads TGTGCCAGCGGGGACGTAGCGGGAGAATTGGATACGCAGTATTTT. J is TRBJ2-3 and V is TRBV11-2, with 9 positions matching TRBD2. The length of the CDR3 is 15 residues. Germline V gene sequence: CDR1 SGHAT, CDR2 FQNNGV. V was pared by 8 bases and J by 6 bases, with 12 bases of the junction left unmatched. The full variable domain, in which reference TRBV11-2 and TRBJ2-3 provide the parts outside the CDR3, is EAGVAQSPRYKIIEKRQSVAFWCNPISGHATLYWYQQILGQGPKLLIQFQNNGVVDDSQLPKDRFSAERLKGVDSTLKIQPAKLEDSAVYLCASGDVAGELDTQYFGPGTRLTVL.

CDR3 DNA: TGTGCCAGCCTTAATGGGGCAGGGGGCCTTGGGTCACCCCTCCACTTT. It translates to CASLNGAGGLGSPLHF. V is TRBV28 and J is TRBJ1-6, with 8 bases identical to TRBD1. The CDR3 spans 16 residues. The ends lost 8 bases at V and 10 bases at J; junction bases unmatched: 16. Germline loops: CDR1 MDHEN, CDR2 SYDVKM.

CDR3 loop: CASSLLDRGIGGYTF. As DNA, the CDR3 is TGTGCCAGCAGCCTGCTGGACAGGGGTATTGGCGGCTACACCTTC. The chain is built from TRBV5-8 and TRBJ1-2; the match to TRBD1 covers 9 bases. The CDR3 spans 15 residues. Germline lookup yields CDR1 SGHTS and CDR2 YDEGEE. V lost 4 bases and J lost 8; bases outside the gene matches: 12.

This clone was counted a single time. The chain joins TRBV4-1 to TRBJ2-2, with 9 positions matching TRBD1. The J segment lost 5 bases and the V segment lost 1 base, leaving 2 bases of the junction unmatched. Germline-derived CDR1 and CDR2 are MGHRA and YSYEKL. The CDR3 consists of 15 residues. The CDR3 DNA reads as TGCGCCAGCAGCCAAGCAGACAGGGGGACCGGGGAGCTGTTTTTT. The encoded protein is CASSQADRGTGELFF.

This chain joins TRBV28 and TRBJ1-1, with D possibly TRBD1 on 6 matching bases. Deletions cut 5 bases from V and 3 bases from J, with 19 bases between. CDR3 length: 16 amino acids. Germline V gene sequence: CDR1 MDHEN, CDR2 SYDVKM. The CDR3 here is CASSPQRGDTYTEAFF. The CDR3 DNA follows: TGTGCCAGCAGTCCACAACGAGGGGACACATACACTGAAGCTTTCTTT.

This sequence joins TRBV11-2 and TRBJ1-5; 8 nucleotides align to TRBD1. Germline V gene sequence: CDR1 SGHAT, CDR2 FQNNGV. The ends lost 2 bases at V and 5 bases at J; junction bases unmatched: 2. The length of the CDR3 is 14 residues. The CDR3 nucleotides are TGTGCCAGCAGCTTAAGCAGGGGGCATCAGCCCCAGCATTTT. Protein: CASSLSRGHQPQHF.

This chain uses TRBV18 with TRBJ2-7; D is perhaps TRBD2 (6 bases). Germline loops: CDR1 KGHSH, CDR2 LQKENI. The length of the CDR3 is 13 residues. V lost 3 bases to trimming and J lost 12 bases, with 18 bases between them. This chain's CDR3 is CASSPEEGYDLYF. The CDR3 DNA is TGTGCCAGCTCACCCGAGGAGGGCTATGATCTGTACTTC.

The V and J genes are TRBV27 and TRBJ2-1; 11 bases agree with TRBD2. After removal of 6 bases from V and 8 bases from J, the junction contained 9 bases not matched to a gene. The CDR3 runs to 15 residues. The germline V gene encodes CDR1 MNHEY and CDR2 SMNVEV (reference sequence). CDR3 in amino acids: CASRAGTSGSYEQFF. The CDR3 region has the DNA TGTGCCAGCAGGGCCGGGACTAGCGGTTCGTATGAGCAGTTCTTC.